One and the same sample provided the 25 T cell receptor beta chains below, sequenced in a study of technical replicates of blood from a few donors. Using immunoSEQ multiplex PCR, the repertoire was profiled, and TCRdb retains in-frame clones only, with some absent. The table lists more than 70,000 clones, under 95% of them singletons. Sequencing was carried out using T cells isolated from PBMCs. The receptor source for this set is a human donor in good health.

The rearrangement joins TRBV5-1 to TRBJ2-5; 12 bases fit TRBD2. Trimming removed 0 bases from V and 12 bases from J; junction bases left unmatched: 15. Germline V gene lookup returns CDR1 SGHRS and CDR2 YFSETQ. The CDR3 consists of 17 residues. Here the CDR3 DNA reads TGCGCCAGCAGCTTGGCCCTTGTGTGGACTAGCGGGGACCCCAAGTACTTC. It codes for CASSLALVWTSGDPKYF. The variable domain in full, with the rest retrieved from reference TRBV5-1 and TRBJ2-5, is KAGVTQTPRYLIKTRGQQVTLSCSPISGHRSVSWYQQTPGQGLQFLFEYFSETQRNKGNFPGRFSGRQFSNSRSEMNVSTLELGDSALYLCASSLALVWTSGDPKYFGPGTRLLVL.

The CDR3 is CASSLLGQGNSPLHF. CDR3 coding DNA: TGTGCCAGCAGCTTGTTGGGACAGGGCAATTCACCCCTCCACTTT. The chain uses TRBV11-2 and TRBJ1-6; 9 bases fit TRBD1. Unmatched junction bases numbered 4, after V lost 3 bases and J lost 7 bases. The CDR3 is 15 residues long. Per germline, CDR1 SGHAT and CDR2 FQNNGV.

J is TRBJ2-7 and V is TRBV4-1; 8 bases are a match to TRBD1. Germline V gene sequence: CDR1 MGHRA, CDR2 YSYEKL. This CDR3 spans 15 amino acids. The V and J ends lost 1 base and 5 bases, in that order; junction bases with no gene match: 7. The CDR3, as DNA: TGCGCCAGCAGCCAAGCGCGACAGGGGCTCGACGAGCAGTACTTC. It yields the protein CASSQARQGLDEQYF.

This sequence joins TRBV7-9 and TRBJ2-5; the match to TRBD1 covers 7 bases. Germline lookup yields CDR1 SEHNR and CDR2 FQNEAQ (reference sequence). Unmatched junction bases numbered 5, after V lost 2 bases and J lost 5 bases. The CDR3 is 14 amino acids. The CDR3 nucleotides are TGTGCCAGCAGCTTAACGACAGGGTTTGAGACCCAGTACTTC. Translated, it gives CASSLTTGFETQYF. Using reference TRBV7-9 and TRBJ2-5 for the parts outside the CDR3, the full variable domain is DTGVSQNPRHKITKRGQNVTFRCDPISEHNRLYWYRQTLGQGPEFLTYFQNEAQLEKSRLLSDRFSAERPKGSFSTLEIQRTEQGDSAMYLCASSLTTGFETQYFGPGTRLLVL.

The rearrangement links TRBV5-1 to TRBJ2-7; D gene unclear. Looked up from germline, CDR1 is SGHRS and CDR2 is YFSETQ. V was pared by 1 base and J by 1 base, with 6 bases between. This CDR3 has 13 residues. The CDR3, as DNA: TGCGCCAGCAGCTTGACGGTATCCTACGAGCAGTACTTC. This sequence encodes CASSLTVSYEQYF.

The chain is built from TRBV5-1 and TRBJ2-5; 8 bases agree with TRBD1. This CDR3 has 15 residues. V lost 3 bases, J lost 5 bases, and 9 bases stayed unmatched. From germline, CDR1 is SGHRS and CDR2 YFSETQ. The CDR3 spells CASSSAQGAGETQYF. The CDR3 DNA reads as TGCGCCAGCAGCTCGGCTCAGGGGGCCGGGGAGACCCAGTACTTC.

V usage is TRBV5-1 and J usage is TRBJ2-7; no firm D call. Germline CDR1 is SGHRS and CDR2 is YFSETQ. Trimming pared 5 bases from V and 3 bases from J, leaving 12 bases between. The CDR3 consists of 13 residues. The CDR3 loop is CASSDSLGYEQYF. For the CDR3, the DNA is TGCGCCAGCAGTGATAGCTTGGGCTACGAGCAGTACTTC.

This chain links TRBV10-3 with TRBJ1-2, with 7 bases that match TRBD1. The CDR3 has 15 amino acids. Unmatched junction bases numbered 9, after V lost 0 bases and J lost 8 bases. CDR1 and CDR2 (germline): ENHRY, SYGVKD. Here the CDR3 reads CAISESEAIQGGYTF. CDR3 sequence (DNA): TGTGCCATCAGTGAGTCGGAGGCCATACAGGGGGGCTACACCTTC.

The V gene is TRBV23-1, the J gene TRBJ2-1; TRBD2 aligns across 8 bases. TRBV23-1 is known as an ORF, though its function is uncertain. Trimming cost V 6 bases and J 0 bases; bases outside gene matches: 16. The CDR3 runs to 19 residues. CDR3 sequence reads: CASRGQGSLAGRSYNEQFF. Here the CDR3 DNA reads TGCGCCAGCAGAGGGCAGGGCTCTTTAGCGGGACGCTCCTACAATGAGCAGTTCTTC.

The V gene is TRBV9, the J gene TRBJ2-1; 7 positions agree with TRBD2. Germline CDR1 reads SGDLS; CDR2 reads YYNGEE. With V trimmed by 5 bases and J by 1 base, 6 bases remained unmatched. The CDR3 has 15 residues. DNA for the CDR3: TGTGCCAGCAGTTTTCGTAGCGGGTCCTACAATGAGCAGTTCTTC. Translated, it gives CASSFRSGSYNEQFF. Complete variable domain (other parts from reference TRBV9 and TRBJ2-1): DSGVTQTPKHLITATGQRVTLRCSPRSGDLSVYWYQQSLDQGLQFLIQYYNGEERAKGNILERFSAQQFPDLHSELNLSSLELGDSALYFCASSFRSGSYNEQFFGPGTRLTVL.

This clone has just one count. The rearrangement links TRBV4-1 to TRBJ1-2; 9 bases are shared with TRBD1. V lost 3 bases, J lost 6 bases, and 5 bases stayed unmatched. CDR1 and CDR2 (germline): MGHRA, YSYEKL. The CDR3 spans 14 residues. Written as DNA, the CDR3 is TGCGCCAGCAGCCAGCCGAGACAGGGGGATGGCTACACCTTC. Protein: CASSQPRQGDGYTF.

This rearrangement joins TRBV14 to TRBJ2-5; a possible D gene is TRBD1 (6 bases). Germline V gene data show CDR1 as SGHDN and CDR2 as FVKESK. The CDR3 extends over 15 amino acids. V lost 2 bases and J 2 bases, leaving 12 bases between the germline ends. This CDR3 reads CASSQHRTAQETQYF. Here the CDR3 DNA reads TGTGCCAGCAGCCAACACCGGACAGCACAAGAGACCCAGTACTTC.

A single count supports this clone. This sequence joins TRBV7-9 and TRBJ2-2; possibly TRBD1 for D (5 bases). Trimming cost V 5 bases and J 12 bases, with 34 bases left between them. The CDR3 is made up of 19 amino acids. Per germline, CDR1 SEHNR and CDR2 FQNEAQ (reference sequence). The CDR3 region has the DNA TGTGCCAGCAGCATTAGACAGAACTCCGACATACACCTAACCTTGAAGCTGTTTTTT. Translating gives CASSIRQNSDIHLTLKLFF.

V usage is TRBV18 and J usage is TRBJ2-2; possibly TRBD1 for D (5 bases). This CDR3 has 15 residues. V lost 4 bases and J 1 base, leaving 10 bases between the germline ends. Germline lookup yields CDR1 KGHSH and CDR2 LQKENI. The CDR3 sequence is CASSLRQGNTGELFF. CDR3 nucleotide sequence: TGTGCCAGCTCACTGCGGCAGGGGAACACCGGGGAGCTGTTTTTT.

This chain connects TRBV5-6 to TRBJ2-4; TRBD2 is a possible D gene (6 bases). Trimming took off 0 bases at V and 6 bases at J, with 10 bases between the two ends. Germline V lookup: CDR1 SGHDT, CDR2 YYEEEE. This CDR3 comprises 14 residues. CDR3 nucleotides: TGTGCCAGCAGCTTGGTGACTAGTGGAAACATTCAGTACTTC. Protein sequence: CASSLVTSGNIQYF.

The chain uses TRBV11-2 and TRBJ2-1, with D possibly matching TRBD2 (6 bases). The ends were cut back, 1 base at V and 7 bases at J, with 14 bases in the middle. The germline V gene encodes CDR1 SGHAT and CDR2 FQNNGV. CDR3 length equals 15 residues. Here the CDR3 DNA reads TGTGCCAGCAGCTTAGCGGGAGATTTCACAAATGAGCAGTTCTTC. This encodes CASSLAGDFTNEQFF.

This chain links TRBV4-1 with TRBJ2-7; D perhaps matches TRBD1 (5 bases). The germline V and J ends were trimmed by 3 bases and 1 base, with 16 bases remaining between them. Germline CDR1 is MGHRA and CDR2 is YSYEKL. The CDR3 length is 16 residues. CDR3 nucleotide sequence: TGCGCCAGCAGCCACCCGGACATCGGGTCGTCCTACGAGCAGTACTTC. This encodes CASSHPDIGSSYEQYF.

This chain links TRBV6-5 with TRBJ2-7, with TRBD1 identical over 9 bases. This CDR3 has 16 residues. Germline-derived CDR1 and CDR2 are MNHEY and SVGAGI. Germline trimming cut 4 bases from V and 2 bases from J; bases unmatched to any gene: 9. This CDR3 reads CASSSPPGQGPYEQYF. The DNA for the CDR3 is TGTGCCAGCAGTTCCCCTCCGGGACAGGGTCCCTACGAGCAGTACTTC.

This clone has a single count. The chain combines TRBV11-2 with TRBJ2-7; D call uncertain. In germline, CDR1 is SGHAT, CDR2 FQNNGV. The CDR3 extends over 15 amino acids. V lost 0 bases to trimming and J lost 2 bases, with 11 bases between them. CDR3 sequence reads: CASSLDHVVPYEQYF. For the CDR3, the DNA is TGTGCCAGCAGCTTAGATCACGTAGTGCCCTACGAGCAGTACTTC.

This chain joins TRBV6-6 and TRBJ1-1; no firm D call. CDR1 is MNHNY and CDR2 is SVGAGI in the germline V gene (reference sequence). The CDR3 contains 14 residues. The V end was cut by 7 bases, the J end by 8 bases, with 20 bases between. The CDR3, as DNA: TGTGCCAGCACCCAGGCCCCACCTGAGAGCGAAGCTTTCTTT. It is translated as CASTQAPPESEAFF.

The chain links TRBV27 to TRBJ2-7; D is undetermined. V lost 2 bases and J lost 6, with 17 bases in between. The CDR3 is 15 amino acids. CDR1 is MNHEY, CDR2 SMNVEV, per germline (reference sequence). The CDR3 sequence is CASSLRPGSWVEQYF. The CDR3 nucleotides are TGTGCCAGCAGTTTACGTCCGGGTAGTTGGGTCGAGCAGTACTTC.

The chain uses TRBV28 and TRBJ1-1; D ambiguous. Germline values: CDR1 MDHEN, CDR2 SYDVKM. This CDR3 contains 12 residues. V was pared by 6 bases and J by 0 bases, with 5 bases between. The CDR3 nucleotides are TGTGCCAGCAGAGAGATGAACACTGAAGCTTTCTTT. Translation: CASREMNTEAFF.

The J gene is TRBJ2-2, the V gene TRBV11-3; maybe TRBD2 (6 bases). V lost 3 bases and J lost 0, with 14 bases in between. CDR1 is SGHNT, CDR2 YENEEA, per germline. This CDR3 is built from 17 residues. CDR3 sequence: CASSFGGASPNTGELFF. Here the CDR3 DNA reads TGTGCCAGCAGCTTCGGGGGAGCAAGTCCGAACACCGGGGAGCTGTTTTTT.

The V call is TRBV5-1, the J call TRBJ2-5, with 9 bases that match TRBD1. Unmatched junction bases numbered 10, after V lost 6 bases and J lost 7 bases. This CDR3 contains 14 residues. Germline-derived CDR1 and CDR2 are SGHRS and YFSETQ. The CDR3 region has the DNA TGCGCCAGCACTCCGGGACAGGGAGGTGGGACCCAGTACTTC. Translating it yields CASTPGQGGGTQYF.

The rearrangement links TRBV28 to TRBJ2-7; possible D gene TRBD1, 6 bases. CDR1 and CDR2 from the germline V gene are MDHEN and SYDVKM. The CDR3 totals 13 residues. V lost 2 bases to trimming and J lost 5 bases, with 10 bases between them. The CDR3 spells CASSLSRGNEQYF. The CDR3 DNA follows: TGTGCCAGCAGTTTAAGCAGGGGCAACGAGCAGTACTTC.